This T cell receptor (beta chain) was sequenced during a study of T cell repertoires in cytomegalovirus infection. Using its own MiXCR run on the reads, TCRdb lists one record per CDR3 protein. The sample comprises approximately 990,000 distinct CDR3 sequences, about a third of which are singletons, and about an eighth rests with the top ten. Turning to this clonotype: Its antigen is as yet unknown.

The specimen was cultured CD8+ T cells from PBMCs, collected from culture after CMV antigen stimulation. This receptor was taken from a human donor in good health (CMV status not recorded). Some clones in this sample may be carry-over from other donors' samples.

DNA of the CDR3: TGTGCCAGCTCCCAGGACAGGGGGCGAGGGGGACAAGAGACCCAGTACTTC. It encodes CASSQDRGRGGQETQYF. The chain joins TRBV6-2 or TRBV6-3 to TRBJ2-5; 11 bases are a match to TRBD1. With V trimmed by 8 bases and J by 2 bases, 13 bases remained unmatched. Looked up from germline, CDR1 is MNHEY and CDR2 is SVGEGT. The CDR3 spans 17 residues.